The clone carrying this TCR beta chain was observed once. Looked up from germline, CDR1 is LGHDT and CDR2 is YNNKEL (reference sequence). The V end lost 2 bases, the J end lost 5 bases, and 12 bases lay between the germline ends. The CDR3 totals 14 residues. This sample is part of a study of blood T cell repertoires in COVID-19. The protocol was immunoSEQ multiplex PCR, while the TCRdb copy is restricted to in-frame clones and leaves out a portion. This sample has 170,000 or so clones; around 83% occur once, and the top ten carry roughly 1.4%. Material for sequencing was peripheral blood. The V gene is TRBV3-1 (or the pseudogene TRBV3-2), the J gene TRBJ2-5, with D possibly matching TRBD2 (6 bases). This receptor was obtained from a human donor in a cohort sampled during active COVID-19. The CDR3 DNA follows: TGTGCCAGCAGCCAACTCGGGACTCAGGAGACCCAGTACTTC. It is translated as CASSQLGTQETQYF.